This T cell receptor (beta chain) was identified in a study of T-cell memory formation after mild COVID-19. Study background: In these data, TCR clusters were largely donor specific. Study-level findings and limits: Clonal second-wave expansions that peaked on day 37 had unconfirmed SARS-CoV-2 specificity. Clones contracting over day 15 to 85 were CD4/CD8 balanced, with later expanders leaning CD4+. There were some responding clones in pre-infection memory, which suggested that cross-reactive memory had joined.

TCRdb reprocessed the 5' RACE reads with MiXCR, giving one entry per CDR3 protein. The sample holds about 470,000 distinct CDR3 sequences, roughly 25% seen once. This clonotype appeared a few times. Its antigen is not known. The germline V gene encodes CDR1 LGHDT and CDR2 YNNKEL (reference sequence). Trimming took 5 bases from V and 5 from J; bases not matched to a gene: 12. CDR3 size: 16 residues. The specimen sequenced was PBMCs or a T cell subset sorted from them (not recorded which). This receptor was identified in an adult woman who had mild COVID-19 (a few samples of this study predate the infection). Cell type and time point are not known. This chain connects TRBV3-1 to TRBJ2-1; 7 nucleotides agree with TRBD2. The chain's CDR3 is CASSETGTTLDNEQFF. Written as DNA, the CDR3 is TGTGCCAGCAGCGAAACCGGGACTACTCTTGACAATGAGCAGTTCTTC.